The rows below give T cell receptor beta chains drawn from one sample of a study of read filtering for tumor transcriptome and immune sequencing. MiXCR, applied by TCRdb to the reads, yields one record per CDR3 protein. The data contain roughly 49,000 distinct CDR3 sequences, roughly a fifth of them singletons. Sequencing input: a population of CD138-negative cells sorted from bone marrow. The receptors come from a donor at least 40 years old with multiple myeloma. Each CDR3 is given with its conserved first and last residue. The D gene is left open where the match is weak. Clone size is not always given. Where it is, it says once, few, many or a class for expanded clones.

D gene: -; J gene: TRBJ2-5; clone size: many; CDR3 length: 14; V gene: TRBV14; CDR3 DNA: TGTGCCAGCAGCGATGGGACAACTATAGAGACCCAGTACTTC; CDR3 protein: CASSDGTTIETQYF
D gene: TRBD1; J gene: TRBJ2-3; clone size: many; CDR3 length: 15; V gene: TRBV9; CDR3 DNA: TGTGCCAGCAGCGTGGGACAGGGGGCATCAGATACGCAGTATTTT; CDR3 protein: CASSVGQGASDTQYF
D gene: -; J gene: TRBJ1-5; clone size: -; CDR3 length: 14; V gene: TRBV27; CDR3 DNA: TGTGCCAGCAGTACCGGGGGGGTCAATCAGCCCCAGCATTTT; CDR3 protein: CASSTGGVNQPQHF
D gene: -; J gene: TRBJ2-7; clone size: -; CDR3 length: 12; V gene: TRBV28; CDR3 DNA: TGTGCCAGCAGTCGAACGGGTTACGAGCAGTACTTC; CDR3 protein: CASSRTGYEQYF
D gene: -; J gene: TRBJ2-1; clone size: many; CDR3 length: 16; V gene: TRBV15; CDR3 DNA: TGTGCCACCAGCAGACTAAGGGACGAGGGAGTTTATGAGCAGTTCTTC; CDR3 protein: CATSRLRDEGVYEQFF
D gene: TRBD1; J gene: TRBJ1-6; clone size: many; CDR3 length: 14; V gene: TRBV12-3/TRBV12-4; CDR3 DNA: TGTGCCAGCAGACCGGGACAGGGAAATTCACCCCTCCACTTT; CDR3 protein: CASRPGQGNSPLHF
D gene: -; J gene: TRBJ2-5; clone size: once; CDR3 length: 15; V gene: TRBV4-1; CDR3 DNA: TGCGTCAGCAGCCAAGATCCGGGATGGCAAGAGACCCAGTACTTC; CDR3 protein: CVSSQDPGWQETQYF
D gene: -; J gene: TRBJ2-2; clone size: many; CDR3 length: 13; V gene: TRBV19; CDR3 DNA: TGTGCCAGTAGCCTGCAGACTACCGGGGAGCTGTTTTTT; CDR3 protein: CASSLQTTGELFF
D gene: -; J gene: TRBJ2-1; clone size: few; CDR3 length: 16; V gene: TRBV12-2; CDR3 DNA: TGTGCAAGTCGCTTAGAAAGCGGGAGGCAGGAAAATGAGCAGTTCTTC; CDR3 protein: CASRLESGRQENEQFF
D gene: -; J gene: TRBJ1-1; clone size: many; CDR3 length: 14; V gene: TRBV19; CDR3 DNA: TGTGCCAGTAGTCCCCGTGGGGTTTGGACTGAAGCTTTCTTT; CDR3 protein: CASSPRGVWTEAFF
D gene: TRBD2; J gene: TRBJ2-1; clone size: many; CDR3 length: 19; V gene: TRBV20-1; CDR3 DNA: TGCAGTGCTAGAGATCCAGCCCCTAGCGGGATTAAATTGTACAATGAGCAGTTCTTC; CDR3 protein: CSARDPAPSGIKLYNEQFF
D gene: -; J gene: TRBJ1-1; clone size: many; CDR3 length: 14; V gene: TRBV12-3/TRBV12-4; CDR3 DNA: TGTGCCAGCAGTTTAGCTCCAGGGACCACTGAAGCTTTCTTT; CDR3 protein: CASSLAPGTTEAFF
D gene: -; J gene: TRBJ1-4; clone size: many; CDR3 length: 14; V gene: TRBV7-9; CDR3 DNA: TGTGCCAGCAGCCCCGGTGGGGGAAATGAAAAACTGTTTTTT; CDR3 protein: CASSPGGGNEKLFF
D gene: TRBD1; J gene: TRBJ1-1; clone size: many; CDR3 length: 13; V gene: TRBV5-1; CDR3 DNA: TGCGCCAGCGGGACAGGGGTAAGGACTGAAGCTTTCTTT; CDR3 protein: CASGTGVRTEAFF
D gene: TRBD2; J gene: TRBJ2-1; clone size: many; CDR3 length: 16; V gene: TRBV19; CDR3 DNA: TGTGCCAGTAGTGCCCTGACTAGCGGGGGAGCAAATGAGCAGTTCTTC; CDR3 protein: CASSALTSGGANEQFF
D gene: -; J gene: TRBJ2-1; clone size: -; CDR3 length: 13; V gene: TRBV11-3; CDR3 DNA: TGCGCCAGCAGATTAAGGGGATGGGATGAGCAGCTCTTC; CDR3 protein: CASRLRGWDEQLF
D gene: TRBD1; J gene: TRBJ2-2; clone size: few; CDR3 length: 17; V gene: TRBV3-1; CDR3 DNA: TGTGCCAGCAGCCAAGCCCTCCAGGGGGCTTGGACCGGGGAGCTGTTTTTT; CDR3 protein: CASSQALQGAWTGELFF
D gene: -; J gene: TRBJ1-1; clone size: many; CDR3 length: 11; V gene: TRBV20-1; CDR3 DNA: TGCAGTGCTAACTCAGAGACTGAAGCTTTCTTT; CDR3 protein: CSANSETEAFF
D gene: -; J gene: TRBJ2-1; clone size: medium-sized; CDR3 length: 15; V gene: TRBV14; CDR3 DNA: TGTGCCAGCAGGTCGACTAGGGGAGGCCGGGATGAGCAGTTCTTC; CDR3 protein: CASRSTRGGRDEQFF
D gene: TRBD2; J gene: TRBJ2-3; clone size: few; CDR3 length: 15; V gene: TRBV14; CDR3 DNA: TGTGCCAGCAGCCAATGGGTAGCGGGAGAGGATACGCAGTATTTT; CDR3 protein: CASSQWVAGEDTQYF
D gene: TRBD1; J gene: TRBJ2-1; clone size: many; CDR3 length: 13; V gene: TRBV19; CDR3 DNA: TGTGCCAGTAGTATGGCACAGGGGAATGAGCAGTTCTTC; CDR3 protein: CASSMAQGNEQFF
D gene: TRBD2; J gene: TRBJ2-1; clone size: -; CDR3 length: 16; V gene: TRBV11-1; CDR3 DNA: TGTGCCAGCAGCCTCGCCGGGACTAGCGGGGTAAATGAGCAGTTCTTC; CDR3 protein: CASSLAGTSGVNEQFF
D gene: -; J gene: TRBJ2-7; clone size: -; CDR3 length: 11; V gene: TRBV20-1; CDR3 DNA: TGCAGTGCTCCCGTGGGGGGCGTCAAGTACTTC; CDR3 protein: CSAPVGGVKYF
D gene: TRBD2; J gene: TRBJ2-1; clone size: many; CDR3 length: 17; V gene: TRBV6-2/TRBV6-3; CDR3 DNA: TGTGCCAGCAGTTACCCGGGACTAGCGGGAGGGTCCAATGAGCAGTTCTTC; CDR3 protein: CASSYPGLAGGSNEQFF
D gene: TRBD2; J gene: TRBJ2-1; clone size: many; CDR3 length: 16; V gene: TRBV20-1; CDR3 DNA: TGCAGTGCCCTTCGGGGGGCGGGAGGTTCCTACAATGAGCAGTTCTTC; CDR3 protein: CSALRGAGGSYNEQFF
D gene: TRBD2; J gene: TRBJ2-1; clone size: many; CDR3 length: 13; V gene: TRBV7-3; CDR3 DNA: TGTGCCAGCAGCTCCGGGACTAGAAATGAGCAGTTCTTC; CDR3 protein: CASSSGTRNEQFF
D gene: -; J gene: TRBJ2-1; clone size: many; CDR3 length: 16; V gene: TRBV5-1; CDR3 DNA: TGCGCCAGCAGCTTTCCGAGCGGAGGGATTGACAATGAGCAGTTCTTC; CDR3 protein: CASSFPSGGIDNEQFF
D gene: -; J gene: TRBJ1-1; clone size: -; CDR3 length: 14; V gene: TRBV6-2/TRBV6-3; CDR3 DNA: TGTGCCAGCAGTTCTAACGGGATGAACTCTGAAGCTTTCTTT; CDR3 protein: CASSSNGMNSEAFF
D gene: -; J gene: TRBJ1-2; clone size: many; CDR3 length: 14; V gene: TRBV12-3/TRBV12-4; CDR3 DNA: TGTGCCAGCAGTTTATGGGGCAGGGCGCATGGCTACACCTTC; CDR3 protein: CASSLWGRAHGYTF